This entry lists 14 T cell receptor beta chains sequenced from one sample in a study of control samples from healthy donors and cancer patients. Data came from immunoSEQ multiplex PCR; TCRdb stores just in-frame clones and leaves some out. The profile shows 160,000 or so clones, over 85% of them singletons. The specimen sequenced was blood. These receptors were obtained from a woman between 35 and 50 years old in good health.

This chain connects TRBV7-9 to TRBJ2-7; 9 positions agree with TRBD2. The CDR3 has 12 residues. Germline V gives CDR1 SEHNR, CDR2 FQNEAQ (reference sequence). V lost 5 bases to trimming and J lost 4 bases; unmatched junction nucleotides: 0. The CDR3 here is CASSAGGYEQYF. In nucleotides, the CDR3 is TGTGCCAGCAGCGCGGGAGGGTACGAGCAGTACTTC.

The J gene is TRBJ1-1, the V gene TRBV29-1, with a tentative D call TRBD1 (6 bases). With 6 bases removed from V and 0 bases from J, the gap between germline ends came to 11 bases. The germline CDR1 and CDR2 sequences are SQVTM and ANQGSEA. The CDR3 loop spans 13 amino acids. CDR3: CSVAGQMNTEAFF. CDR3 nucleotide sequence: TGCAGCGTGGCGGGACAAATGAACACTGAAGCTTTCTTT.

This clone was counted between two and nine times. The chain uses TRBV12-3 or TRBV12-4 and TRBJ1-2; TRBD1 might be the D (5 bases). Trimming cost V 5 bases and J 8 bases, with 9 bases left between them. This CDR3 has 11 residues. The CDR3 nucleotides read TGTGCCAGCAGTACAGGTCAAGGCTACACCTTC. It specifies CASSTGQGYTF.

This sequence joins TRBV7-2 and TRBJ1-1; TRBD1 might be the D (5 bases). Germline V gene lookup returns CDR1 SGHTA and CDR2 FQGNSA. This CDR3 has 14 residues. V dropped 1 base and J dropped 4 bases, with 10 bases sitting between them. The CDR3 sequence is CASSLDGARTEAFF. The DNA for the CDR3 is TGTGCCAGCAGCTTAGACGGGGCGCGCACTGAAGCTTTCTTT. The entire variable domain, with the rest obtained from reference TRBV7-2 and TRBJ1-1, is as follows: GAGVSQSPSNKVTEKGKDVELRCDPISGHTALYWYRQSLGQGLEFLIYFQGNSAPDKSGLPSDRFSAERTGGSVSTLTIQRTQQEDSAVYLCASSLDGARTEAFFGQGTRLTVV.

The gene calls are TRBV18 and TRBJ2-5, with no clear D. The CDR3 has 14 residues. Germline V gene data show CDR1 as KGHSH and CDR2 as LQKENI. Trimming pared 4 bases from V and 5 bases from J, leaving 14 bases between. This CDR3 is CASSRNDIGETQYF. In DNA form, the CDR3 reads TGTGCCAGCTCACGGAACGACATCGGGGAGACCCAGTACTTC.

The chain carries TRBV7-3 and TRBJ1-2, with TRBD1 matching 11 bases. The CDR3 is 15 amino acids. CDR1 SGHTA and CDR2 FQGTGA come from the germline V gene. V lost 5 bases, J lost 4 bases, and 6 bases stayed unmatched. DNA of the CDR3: TGTGCCAGCAGCCCACGGACAGGGGGCGTCTATGGCTACACCTTC. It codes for CASSPRTGGVYGYTF.

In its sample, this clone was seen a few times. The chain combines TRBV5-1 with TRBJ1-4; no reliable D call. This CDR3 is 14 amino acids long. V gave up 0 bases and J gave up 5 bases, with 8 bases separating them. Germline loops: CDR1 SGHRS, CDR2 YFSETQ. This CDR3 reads CASSLGQQNEKLFF. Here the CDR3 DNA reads TGCGCCAGCAGCTTGGGGCAGCAAAATGAAAAACTGTTTTTT.

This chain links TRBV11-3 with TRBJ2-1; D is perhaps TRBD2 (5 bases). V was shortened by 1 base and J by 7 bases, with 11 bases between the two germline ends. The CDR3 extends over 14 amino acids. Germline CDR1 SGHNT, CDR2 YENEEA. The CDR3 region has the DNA TGTGCCAGCAGCTTAGGGGCTAGAGGGAATGAGCAGTTCTTC. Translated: CASSLGARGNEQFF.

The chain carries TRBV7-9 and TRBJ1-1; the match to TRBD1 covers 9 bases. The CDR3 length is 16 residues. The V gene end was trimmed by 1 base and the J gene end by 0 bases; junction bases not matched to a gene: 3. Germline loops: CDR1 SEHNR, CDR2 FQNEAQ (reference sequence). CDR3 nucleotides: TGTGCCAGCAGCTTAGAGGGACAGGGTATGAACACTGAAGCTTTCTTT. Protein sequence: CASSLEGQGMNTEAFF.

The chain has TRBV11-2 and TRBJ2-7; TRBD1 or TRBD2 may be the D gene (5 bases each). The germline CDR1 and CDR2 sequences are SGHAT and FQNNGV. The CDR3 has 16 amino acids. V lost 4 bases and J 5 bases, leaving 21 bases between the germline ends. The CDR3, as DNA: TGTGCCAGCAGCTCCCCCGGAGGACGACAGATACACGAGCAGTACTTC. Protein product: CASSSPGGRQIHEQYF.

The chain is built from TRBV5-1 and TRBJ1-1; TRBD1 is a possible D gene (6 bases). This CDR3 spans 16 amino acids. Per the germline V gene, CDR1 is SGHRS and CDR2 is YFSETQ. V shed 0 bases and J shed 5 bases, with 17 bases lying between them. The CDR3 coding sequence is TGCGCCAGCAGCTTGGCCTTCGCAGGGGCAGTTACTGAAGCTTTCTTT. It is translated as CASSLAFAGAVTEAFF.

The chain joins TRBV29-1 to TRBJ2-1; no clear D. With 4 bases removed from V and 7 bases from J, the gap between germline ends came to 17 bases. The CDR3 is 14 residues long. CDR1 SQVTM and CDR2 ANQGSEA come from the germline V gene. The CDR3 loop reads CSVVLAERSNEQFF. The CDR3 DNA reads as TGCAGCGTTGTCTTGGCGGAAAGAAGTAATGAGCAGTTCTTC.

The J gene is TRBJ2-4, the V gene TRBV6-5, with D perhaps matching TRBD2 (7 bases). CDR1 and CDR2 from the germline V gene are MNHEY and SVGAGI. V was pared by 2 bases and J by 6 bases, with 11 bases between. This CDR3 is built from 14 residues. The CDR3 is CASSYGGGGNIQYF. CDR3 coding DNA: TGTGCCAGCAGTTACGGAGGGGGGGGAAACATTCAGTACTTC.

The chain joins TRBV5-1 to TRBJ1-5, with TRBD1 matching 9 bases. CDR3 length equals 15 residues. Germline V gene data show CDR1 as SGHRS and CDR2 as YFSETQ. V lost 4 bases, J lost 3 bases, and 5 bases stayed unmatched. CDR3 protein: CASSPWTGDNQPQHF. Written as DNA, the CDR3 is TGCGCCAGCAGCCCGTGGACAGGGGACAATCAGCCCCAGCATTTT.